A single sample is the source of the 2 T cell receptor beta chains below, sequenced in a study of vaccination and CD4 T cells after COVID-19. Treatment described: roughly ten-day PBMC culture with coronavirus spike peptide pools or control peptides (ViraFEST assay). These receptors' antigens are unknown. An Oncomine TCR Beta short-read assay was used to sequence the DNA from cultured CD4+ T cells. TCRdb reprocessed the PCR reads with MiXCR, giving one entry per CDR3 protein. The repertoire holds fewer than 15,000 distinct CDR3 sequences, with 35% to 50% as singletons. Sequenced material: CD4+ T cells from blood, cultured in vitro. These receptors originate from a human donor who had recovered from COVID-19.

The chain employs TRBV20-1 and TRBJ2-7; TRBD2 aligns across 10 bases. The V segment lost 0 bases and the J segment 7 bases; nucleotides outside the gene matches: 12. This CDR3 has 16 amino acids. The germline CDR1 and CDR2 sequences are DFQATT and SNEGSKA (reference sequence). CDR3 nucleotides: TGCAGTGCTAGAGACATTCTAGCGGGAGCTTCGCGTGAGCAGTACTTC. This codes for CSARDILAGASREQYF.

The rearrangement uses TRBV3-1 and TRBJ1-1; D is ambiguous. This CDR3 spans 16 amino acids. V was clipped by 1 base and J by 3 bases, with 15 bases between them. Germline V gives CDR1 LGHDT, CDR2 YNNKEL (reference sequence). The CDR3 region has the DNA TGTGCCAGCAGCCAAGCCCGCGGGGTCCGGGACACTGAAGCTTTCTTT. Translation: CASSQARGVRDTEAFF.